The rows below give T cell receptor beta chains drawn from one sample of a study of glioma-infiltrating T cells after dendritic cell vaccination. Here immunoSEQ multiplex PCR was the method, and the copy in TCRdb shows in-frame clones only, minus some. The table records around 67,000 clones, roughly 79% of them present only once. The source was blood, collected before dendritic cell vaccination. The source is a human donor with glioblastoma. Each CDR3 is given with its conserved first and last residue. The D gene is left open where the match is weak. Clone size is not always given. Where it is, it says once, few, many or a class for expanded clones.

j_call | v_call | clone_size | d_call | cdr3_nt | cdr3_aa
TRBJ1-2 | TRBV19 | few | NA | TGTGCCAGCGAAAAGACAGGAAGCTATGGCTACACCTTC | CASEKTGSYGYTF
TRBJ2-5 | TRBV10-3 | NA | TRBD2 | TGTGCCATCAGTGAACAAAGACTAGCGGGCGCTGGGGAGACCCAGTACTTC | CAISEQRLAGAGETQYF
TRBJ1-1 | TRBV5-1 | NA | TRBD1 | TGCGCCAGCAGCTACGGACAGGGTAACACTGAAGCTTTCTTT | CASSYGQGNTEAFF
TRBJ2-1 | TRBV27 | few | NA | TGTGCCAGCAGTTTATGGGTTGGAGGGGGCCTCGGAGAGCAGTTCTTC | CASSLWVGGGLGEQFF
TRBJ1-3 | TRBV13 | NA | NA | TGTGCCAGCAGCTTGGGCAGGGGCTCTGGAAACACCATATATTTT | CASSLGRGSGNTIYF
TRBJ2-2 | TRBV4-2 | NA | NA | TGTGCCAGCAGCCCAACAGGAGAGGAGCTGTTTTTT | CASSPTGEELFF
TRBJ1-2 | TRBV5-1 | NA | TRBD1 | TGCGCCAGCAGCTTGGTCCCCCCGCCGGGACAGGGGACCGGCTACACCTTC | CASSLVPPPGQGTGYTF
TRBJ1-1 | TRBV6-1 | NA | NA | TGTGCCAGCAGTGCTGGTCGCGGCACTGAAGCTTTCTTT | CASSAGRGTEAFF
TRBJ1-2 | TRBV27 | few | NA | TGTGCCAGCAGTTTGGAGGGAGGGTATGGCTACACCTTC | CASSLEGGYGYTF
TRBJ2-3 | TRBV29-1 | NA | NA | TGCAGCGTTGAAGGTCCCTACAGGGAAATCACAGATACGCAGTATTTT | CSVEGPYREITDTQYF
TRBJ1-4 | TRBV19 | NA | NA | TGTGCCAGTAGTAGTCAGGGTCTGAGTGAAAAACTGTTTTTT | CASSSQGLSEKLFF